The 10 T cell receptor beta chains reported below all come from one sample, sequenced in a study of siplizumab effects on memory and regulatory T cells. Assay: immunoSEQ multiplex PCR; the TCRdb copy retains only in-frame clones and omits some. Here the sample spans more than 95,000 clones, about 92% being singletons. The sequencing input was CD4+ T cells sorted from blood. The receptors were gathered from a human donor in good health.

The rearrangement links TRBV6-1 to TRBJ2-7; possibly TRBD2 for D (6 bases). Germline CDR1 MNHNS, CDR2 SASEGT. Between the trimmed V and J ends, which lost 6 bases and 0 bases, there was a span of 15 bases. This CDR3 is 15 amino acids long. The CDR3 coding sequence is TGTGCCAGCAGCCAAGGGAGGACTTACTCCTACGAGCAGTACTTC. This gives the protein CASSQGRTYSYEQYF.

This clone was counted a few times. The same CDR3 is also encoded by other DNA sequences in this sample. This chain uses TRBV4-1 with TRBJ1-4; tentatively, D is TRBD1 (5 bases). Germline loops: CDR1 MGHRA, CDR2 YSYEKL. The CDR3 sequence is 13 residues long. V was cut by 0 bases and J by 10 bases, with 9 bases left in between. CDR3 region: CASSQEPGGKLFF. In nucleotides, the CDR3 is TGCGCCAGCAGCCAAGAGCCCGGGGGAAAACTGTTTTTT.

V usage is TRBV5-4 and J usage is TRBJ2-7; TRBD2 aligns across 8 bases. Unmatched junction bases numbered 10, after V lost 0 bases and J lost 2 bases. The CDR3 sequence is 17 residues long. Germline CDR1 SGHNT, CDR2 YYREEE (reference sequence). DNA of the CDR3: TGTGCCAGCAGCTTGGGAGGCGGGGGGCCTACACCCTACGAGCAGTACTTC. This codes for CASSLGGGGPTPYEQYF.

This clone was seen a single time. The chain has TRBV18 and TRBJ2-7, with D possibly TRBD2 on 5 matching bases. Looked up from germline, CDR1 is KGHSH and CDR2 is LQKENI. With 6 bases removed from V and 7 bases from J, the gap between germline ends came to 13 bases. The CDR3 is 12 amino acids. The CDR3 region is CASSAGGMEQYF. The CDR3 DNA reads as TGTGCCAGCTCGGCGGGTGGTATGGAGCAGTACTTC.

The rearrangement links TRBV14 to TRBJ2-5, with 10 nucleotides matching TRBD2. CDR1 and CDR2 (germline): SGHDN, FVKESK. The CDR3 totals 16 residues. J was trimmed by 0 bases and V by 4 bases; bases with no gene match: 5. This CDR3 is CASSPRSGGNQETQYF. The DNA of the CDR3 is TGTGCCAGCAGCCCCCGTAGCGGGGGGAACCAAGAGACCCAGTACTTC.

The chain employs TRBV19 and TRBJ1-2; a possible D gene is TRBD1 (5 bases). Per the germline V gene, CDR1 is LNHDA and CDR2 is SQIVND (reference sequence). V lost 3 bases, J lost 5 bases, and 10 bases lay in between. CDR3 length: 13 residues. The CDR3 reads CASSIKGEYGYTF. As DNA, the CDR3 is TGTGCCAGTAGTATTAAAGGGGAATATGGCTACACCTTC.

V gene TRBV6-1 combines with J gene TRBJ2-6, with D perhaps TRBD1 (5 bases). The ends were cut back, 6 bases at V and 3 bases at J, with 18 bases in the middle. Germline CDR1 is MNHNS and CDR2 is SASEGT. The CDR3 extends over 17 amino acids. The DNA of the CDR3 is TGTGCCAGCAGAGAATCCCAGGGAATAGTTGGGGCCAACGTCCTGACTTTC. Protein: CASRESQGIVGANVLTF.

The gene calls are TRBV5-1 and TRBJ1-3; 7 nucleotides align to TRBD1. V lost 0 bases to trimming and J lost 7 bases; unmatched junction nucleotides: 4. The CDR3 has 14 amino acids. Germline values: CDR1 SGHRS, CDR2 YFSETQ. The CDR3 DNA sequence: TGCGCCAGCAGCTTGGGACAGGGCGTCAACACCATATATTTT. The encoded protein is CASSLGQGVNTIYF. Full variable domain (remainder filled in from reference TRBV5-1 and TRBJ1-3): KAGVTQTPRYLIKTRGQQVTLSCSPISGHRSVSWYQQTPGQGLQFLFEYFSETQRNKGNFPGRFSGRQFSNSRSEMNVSTLELGDSALYLCASSLGQGVNTIYFGEGSWLTVV.

This clone was counted a single time. The chain employs TRBV7-9 and TRBJ1-2, with 7 bases lining up with TRBD1. Trimming at V came to 5 bases and at J to 7 bases, leaving 7 bases not matched to a gene. The CDR3 runs 13 residues. Germline V gene data show CDR1 as SEHNR and CDR2 as FQNEAQ (reference sequence). The CDR3 nucleotides read TGTGCCAGCAGCGAATCGGACAGGACTGGCTACACCTTC. This encodes CASSESDRTGYTF.

J is TRBJ2-4 and V is TRBV6-5; D not resolved. Per germline, CDR1 MNHEY and CDR2 SVGAGI. Trimming shortened V by 6 bases and J by 8 bases, and 14 bases separated the two germline ends. This CDR3 has 13 amino acids. For the CDR3, the DNA is TGTGCCAGCAGCCCATATCCTTTTGACATTCAGTACTTC. Protein product: CASSPYPFDIQYF.